What follows is one TCR beta chain and its context. Its antigen is unknown. Per-base quality was not reported, and no clone a single base away is much larger than it. CDR1 and CDR2, looked up from the germline V gene, are LGHNA and YSLEER. V lost 0 bases and J lost 5 bases, and the count of bases not matched to a germline gene is 6. Including the terminal cysteine and phenylalanine, the CDR3 comprises 15 residues. Only CDR3 DNA remains: 45 bases, in frame from the first base. Donors were healthy HIV-negative adults with no recently reported acute infections or vaccinations. Every donor was a Caucasian adult living in Nashville, Tennessee, USA. Magnetic negative selection was used to enrich CD4+ T cells, after which naive cells were positively selected on CD45RA and the negative fraction became the memory subset. After blood collection by leukapheresis, PBMCs were isolated using Ficoll-Histopaque density gradient centrifugation and then cryopreserved in the vapor phase of liquid nitrogen. Analytical flow cytometry was used to check the purity and quantity of every magnetically sorted T cell population. Each sorted fraction had its genomic DNA isolated and then quantified by UV absorbance on a Nanodrop 2000c.

The sample comes from a study of shared clonotypes between healthy human individuals (dated by TCRdb to the early 2020s). Regarding the study in general: Three men and a couple of women, aged 18 to 49 years, made up the cohort. For each donor, CD4 naive and CD4 memory were each run on three plates, CD8 naive on two plates, and CD8 memory on one plate. To estimate repertoire size and how much clonotype sharing occurs between individuals, the study deeply sequenced the blood TCR repertoires of a handful of healthy adults. Each donor's leukapheresis produced roughly between about 0.8 and 10 billion PBMCs. Different laboratories and diverse techniques were used to prepare libraries and sequence TCR repertoires, to increase sequencing depth and limit assay-specific biases.

What the research found in general, with its limitations: Sampling was restricted to blood, and TCR repertoires in tissue are likely to differ from TCR repertoires in blood. Larger estimated clonotype richness was generally found for naive subsets than for memory subsets. Even with the large sequencing depth, rarefaction of the sorted-subset datasets indicated that sequencing was incomplete. The genetic and exposure-history diversity represented was limited by the small number of donors. Pairwise subsampling led to the expectation that sequencing depth would affect the degree of clonotype sharing among donors. Clonotypes shared by all four sorted-subset donors showed higher generation probabilities than non-shared clonotypes. Sharing across a few donors was observed for approximately 5% of naive CD4, less than 4% of naive CD8, about 2.3% of memory CD4, and about 0.39% of memory CD8 clonotypes.

Using the deep immunoSEQ assay, multiplex PCR amplified TCR CDR3 regions from genomic DNA. Genomic DNA extracted from each cell subset was distributed evenly over all wells of several immunoSEQ 96-well plates, and each plate served as one replicate. For sorted subsets, 200 to 250 ng of genomic DNA, equivalent to around 31,000 T cell genomes, went into each replicate PCR. Purified libraries were measured with a Qubit 3.0 fluorometer, size-checked on a Bioanalyzer 2100, and measured again with the KAPA Library Quantification kit. Every immunoSEQ 96-well plate was sequenced on a dedicated single-read 150-cycle Illumina NextSeq 550 flow cell. Processing in the source paper ran as follows. Because the immunoSEQ output held only junctional sequences and lacked quality scores, the filtering could not match the filtering applied to full-length reads. Sequences were annotated with PyIR, a Python wrapper for IgBLAST v1.9, using IMGT germline references to assign V/J genes and CDR3. Reads with weak V/J assignments (E-value above 1e-6), missing CDR3, stop codons, out-of-frame junctions, or ambiguous translated residues were removed. V3J clonotypes were defined by identical inferred V gene, J gene, and CDR3 amino acid sequence. The percentage overlap between two repertoires was calculated by dividing the number of shared unique clonotypes by the size of the smaller repertoire. Three approaches were used to assess repertoire richness: RTK rarefaction, the Chao1 estimator, and Recon v2.1 estimates of unobserved clonotypes. OLGA was used to compute generation probabilities for all TCRbeta clonotypes that the gDNA method yielded from several donors. This is the immuneACCESS table as TCRdb keeps it, with only in-frame sequences that have V and J called. A part of the clones is gone; compared with another copy, unresolved V genes explain less than half, and the rest is unexplained. V, J and clone size were drawn from that table, and D and trimming were deduced from the DNA. This sample has fewer than 1.8 million clones in its table, and 97% to 99% of those were observed once. Clones ranked in the top ten supply roughly 0.36% of the sample.

This clonotype was sampled from a man aged 25-45 years in good health. The sequencing sample was made of naive CD4+ T cells sorted from blood. The sample's cell subset or site label is to be understood as: CD45RA+ positively selected. The V and J genes are TRBV4-3 and TRBJ2-5; 7 junctional bases match TRBD2. The nucleotide sequence reads TGCGCCAGCAGCCAAGAGGTTAGCGGGTTTGAGACCCAGTACTTC. It is translated as CASSQEVSGFETQYF.